This T cell receptor beta chain stems from a study of shared clonotypes between healthy human individuals. For the study at large: Three CD4 naive, three CD4 memory, two CD8 naive and one CD8 memory plate were used per donor.

Original processing methods: In the immunoSEQ data, sequences were junction-only and lacked quality scores, so filtering differed. Libraries were prepared by immunoSEQ multiplex PCR; TCRdb keeps only in-frame clonotypes and omits some of them. V and J calls and clone size are given by that table; D and trimming were obtained from the DNA. The top ten hold around 0.38% of the sample, which has 1,400,000 or so clones, about 98.5% seen once. As regards this clone: What it binds is not known.

Findings of the study overall: Estimated clonotype richness was generally higher in naive than memory subsets. In contrast to clonotypes shared by all four donors, non-shared clonotypes had lower generation probabilities.

This TCR was sampled from a man between 25 and 39 years old in good health. The sequencing sample was made of naive CD4+ T cells sorted from blood. As to subset: CD45RA+ positively selected.

The CDR3 reads CASGRTGVYGYTF. CDR3 nucleotide sequence: TGTGCCAGCGGTAGGACAGGGGTATATGGCTACACCTTC. The chain links TRBV27 to TRBJ1-2, with TRBD1 matching over 9 bases. This CDR3 comprises 13 residues. Germline values: CDR1 MNHEY, CDR2 SMNVEV (reference sequence). The J segment lost 5 bases and the V segment lost 8 bases, leaving 6 bases of the junction unmatched.